A selection of T cell receptor beta chains follows, all from one sample in a study of technical replicates of blood from several donors. Here immunoSEQ multiplex PCR was the method, and the copy in TCRdb shows in-frame clones only, minus some. Altogether about 69,000 clones are present, roughly 88% being singletons, with the ten largest covering roughly 5%. The material sequenced was PBMCs. Receptors originate from a human donor in good health. Some clones in this sample may be carry-over from other donors' samples. CDR3s include the opening cysteine and the closing phenylalanine or tryptophan. A D gene is named only where the DNA matches it firmly. The listing skips clone size in some rows; elsewhere it reads once, few, many or a size class.

J gene: TRBJ1-6
D gene: TRBD1
clone size: NA
V gene: TRBV5-4
CDR3 protein: CASSQAPGQGPRPLHF
CDR3 DNA: TGTGCCAGCAGCCAGGCGCCGGGACAGGGACCAAGACCCCTCCACTTT

J gene: TRBJ2-5
D gene: TRBD1
clone size: NA
V gene: TRBV7-9
CDR3 protein: CASSFTTGGMVETQYF
CDR3 DNA: TGTGCCAGCAGCTTCACTACAGGGGGCATGGTGGAGACCCAGTACTTC

J gene: TRBJ2-7
D gene: NA
clone size: NA
V gene: TRBV6-6
CDR3 protein: CASSYPGVSSYEQYF
CDR3 DNA: TGTGCCAGCAGTTACCCCGGGGTCTCCTCCTACGAGCAGTACTTC

J gene: TRBJ1-1
D gene: TRBD1
clone size: few
V gene: TRBV4-1
CDR3 protein: CASSLETGGFLGRTEAFF
CDR3 DNA: TGCGCCAGCAGCCTAGAGACAGGGGGCTTCCTAGGGCGCACTGAAGCTTTCTTT

J gene: TRBJ1-2
D gene: TRBD1
clone size: NA
V gene: TRBV5-6
CDR3 protein: CASSLGQGGLYGYTF
CDR3 DNA: TGTGCCAGCAGCTTGGGACAGGGGGGTCTCTATGGCTACACCTTC

J gene: TRBJ1-1
D gene: NA
clone size: NA
V gene: TRBV2
CDR3 protein: CASSHFRTEAFF
CDR3 DNA: TGTGCCAGCAGCCACTTCAGGACTGAAGCTTTCTTT

J gene: TRBJ2-2
D gene: TRBD2
clone size: NA
V gene: TRBV27
CDR3 protein: CASMKASGRLAGELFF
CDR3 DNA: TGTGCCAGCATGAAAGCTAGCGGGAGGTTAGCCGGGGAGCTGTTTTTT

J gene: TRBJ2-7
D gene: NA
clone size: NA
V gene: TRBV9
CDR3 protein: CASSVEAGYEQYF
CDR3 DNA: TGTGCCAGCAGCGTAGAGGCAGGTTACGAGCAGTACTTC

J gene: TRBJ1-3
D gene: NA
clone size: NA
V gene: TRBV9
CDR3 protein: CASAPGGSGNTIYF
CDR3 DNA: TGTGCCAGCGCCCCCGGGGGCTCTGGAAACACCATATATTTT

J gene: TRBJ1-1
D gene: NA
clone size: NA
V gene: TRBV19
CDR3 protein: CASSIYGAGEVAFF
CDR3 DNA: TGTGCCAGTAGTATTTACGGTGCGGGGGAAGTGGCTTTCTTT

J gene: TRBJ1-2
D gene: NA
clone size: NA
V gene: TRBV5-1
CDR3 protein: CASSLGQGGYGYTF
CDR3 DNA: TGCGCCAGCAGCTTGGGGCAGGGTGGCTATGGCTACACCTTC

J gene: TRBJ1-6
D gene: NA
clone size: NA
V gene: TRBV19
CDR3 protein: CASSIGVGGSPLHF
CDR3 DNA: TGTGCCAGTAGTATAGGTGTCGGAGGCTCACCCCTCCACTTT

J gene: TRBJ1-3
D gene: NA
clone size: NA
V gene: TRBV4-3
CDR3 protein: CASSQVSGAGNTIYF
CDR3 DNA: TGCGCCAGCAGCCAAGTATCAGGGGCTGGAAACACCATATATTTT

J gene: TRBJ2-7
D gene: NA
clone size: NA
V gene: TRBV4-3
CDR3 protein: CASSQDRGPLYEQYF
CDR3 DNA: TGCGCCAGCAGCCAAGACAGGGGACCCCTCTACGAGCAGTACTTC

J gene: TRBJ2-3
D gene: NA
clone size: NA
V gene: TRBV23-1
CDR3 protein: CASSHRPGETTDTQYF
CDR3 DNA: TGCGCCAGCAGTCATCGGCCGGGGGAGACCACAGATACGCAGTATTTT

J gene: TRBJ2-7
D gene: NA
clone size: NA
V gene: TRBV28
CDR3 protein: CVTHQSSYEQYF
CDR3 DNA: TGTGTGACACATCAAAGCTCCTACGAGCAGTACTTC

J gene: TRBJ1-2
D gene: TRBD1
clone size: NA
V gene: TRBV5-5
CDR3 protein: CASSLDRVGGYTF
CDR3 DNA: TGTGCCAGCAGCCTGGACAGGGTCGGCGGCTACACCTTC

J gene: TRBJ1-4
D gene: TRBD1
clone size: NA
V gene: TRBV18
CDR3 protein: CASSPDGTVKGEKLFF
CDR3 DNA: TGTGCCAGCTCACCAGATGGGACAGTAAAGGGGGAAAAACTGTTTTTT

J gene: TRBJ2-3
D gene: NA
clone size: once
V gene: TRBV27
CDR3 protein: CASSSRFPSVDTQYF
CDR3 DNA: TGTGCCAGCAGCTCTAGATTCCCGTCGGTAGATACGCAGTATTTT

J gene: TRBJ2-5
D gene: TRBD2
clone size: NA
V gene: TRBV7-3
CDR3 protein: CAIPGTTNQETQYF
CDR3 DNA: TGTGCCATCCCGGGGACTACCAATCAAGAGACCCAGTACTTC

J gene: TRBJ2-1
D gene: TRBD2
clone size: once
V gene: TRBV5-4
CDR3 protein: CASSSGSTSGRLNEQFF
CDR3 DNA: TGTGCCAGCAGCTCGGGGTCTACTAGCGGGAGATTGAATGAGCAGTTCTTC

J gene: TRBJ1-6
D gene: TRBD1
clone size: NA
V gene: TRBV30
CDR3 protein: CAWRTAGQQNSPLHF
CDR3 DNA: TGTGCCTGGAGAACCGCGGGACAGCAAAATTCACCCCTCCACTTT

J gene: TRBJ1-5
D gene: NA
clone size: NA
V gene: TRBV6-5
CDR3 protein: CASSPQEGQPQHF
CDR3 DNA: TGTGCCAGCAGTCCCCAGGAGGGTCAGCCCCAGCATTTT

J gene: TRBJ2-7
D gene: NA
clone size: NA
V gene: TRBV5-1
CDR3 protein: CASSFGLTSSYEQYF
CDR3 DNA: TGCGCCAGCAGCTTTGGACTTACCAGCTCCTACGAGCAGTACTTC

J gene: TRBJ2-5
D gene: TRBD2
clone size: NA
V gene: TRBV4-1
CDR3 protein: CASSQDGRGPETQYF
CDR3 DNA: TGCGCCAGCAGCCAAGATGGGAGGGGTCCAGAGACCCAGTACTTC

J gene: TRBJ1-2
D gene: TRBD1
clone size: NA
V gene: TRBV6-1
CDR3 protein: CASSPGGGGRDGYTF
CDR3 DNA: TGTGCCAGCAGTCCCGGTGGAGGGGGCAGGGATGGCTACACCTTC

J gene: TRBJ2-1
D gene: NA
clone size: NA
V gene: TRBV5-1
CDR3 protein: CASSLGLVLNEQFF
CDR3 DNA: TGCGCCAGCAGCTTGGGGCTAGTTCTGAATGAGCAGTTCTTC

J gene: TRBJ2-2
D gene: TRBD2
clone size: NA
V gene: TRBV2
CDR3 protein: CASSYWGGNTGELFF
CDR3 DNA: TGTGCCAGCAGCTACTGGGGGGGTAACACCGGGGAGCTGTTTTTT

J gene: TRBJ2-1
D gene: TRBD2
clone size: NA
V gene: TRBV5-1
CDR3 protein: CASSPVTGGSNEQFF
CDR3 DNA: TGCGCCAGCAGCCCAGTCACGGGAGGCAGCAATGAGCAGTTCTTC

J gene: TRBJ1-5
D gene: NA
clone size: NA
V gene: TRBV21-1
CDR3 protein: CASSNSLEGDRGPDSNQPQHF
CDR3 DNA: TGTGCCAGCAGCAATAGTTTAGAAGGGGACAGGGGGCCGGATAGCAATCAGCCCCAGCATTTT

J gene: TRBJ1-5
D gene: TRBD1
clone size: NA
V gene: TRBV19
CDR3 protein: CASRKTGGTQNSNQPQHF
CDR3 DNA: TGTGCCAGTAGGAAGACAGGGGGGACCCAAAATAGCAATCAGCCCCAGCATTTT

J gene: TRBJ2-4
D gene: NA
clone size: few
V gene: TRBV2
CDR3 protein: CASSLKRVGAKNIQYF
CDR3 DNA: TGTGCCAGCAGTTTAAAGCGGGTTGGGGCCAAAAACATTCAGTACTTC

J gene: TRBJ2-2
D gene: NA
clone size: NA
V gene: TRBV30
CDR3 protein: CAWMRLTRANTGELFF
CDR3 DNA: TGTGCCTGGATGAGACTCACCAGGGCGAACACCGGGGAGCTGTTTTTT

J gene: TRBJ2-1
D gene: NA
clone size: NA
V gene: TRBV6-5
CDR3 protein: CASTGSRDEQFF
CDR3 DNA: TGTGCCAGCACTGGAAGCCGGGATGAGCAGTTCTTC

J gene: TRBJ2-7
D gene: TRBD2
clone size: NA
V gene: TRBV5-5
CDR3 protein: CASSLLAGATYEQYF
CDR3 DNA: TGTGCCAGCAGCTTGCTAGCGGGAGCTACCTACGAGCAGTACTTC

J gene: TRBJ1-3
D gene: NA
clone size: NA
V gene: TRBV7-6
CDR3 protein: CASSLDRASGNTIYF
CDR3 DNA: TGTGCCAGCAGCTTAGACAGGGCCTCTGGAAACACCATATATTTT

J gene: TRBJ2-7
D gene: TRBD2
clone size: NA
V gene: TRBV5-6
CDR3 protein: CASRMGTSGATYEQYF
CDR3 DNA: TGTGCCAGCAGGATGGGGACTAGCGGAGCTACCTACGAGCAGTACTTC

J gene: TRBJ2-1
D gene: TRBD1
clone size: NA
V gene: TRBV4-1
CDR3 protein: CASQDRDSYNEQFF
CDR3 DNA: TGCGCCAGCCAAGACAGGGACTCCTACAATGAGCAGTTCTTC

J gene: TRBJ2-7
D gene: TRBD2
clone size: NA
V gene: TRBV30
CDR3 protein: CAWSVDLLAGPYEQYF
CDR3 DNA: TGTGCCTGGAGTGTAGACTTGCTAGCGGGACCGTACGAGCAGTACTTC

J gene: TRBJ1-2
D gene: NA
clone size: NA
V gene: TRBV6-6
CDR3 protein: CASSYSRQGGYTF
CDR3 DNA: TGTGCCAGCAGTTACTCGAGGCAGGGTGGCTACACCTTC

J gene: TRBJ1-6
D gene: NA
clone size: NA
V gene: TRBV4-2
CDR3 protein: CASSQDQVEGGSPLHF
CDR3 DNA: TGTGCCAGCAGCCAAGATCAGGTTGAAGGCGGGTCACCCCTCCACTTT

J gene: TRBJ1-3
D gene: TRBD1
clone size: NA
V gene: TRBV11-2
CDR3 protein: CASSLVAGQPSGNTIYF
CDR3 DNA: TGTGCCAGCAGCTTAGTAGCGGGACAGCCATCTGGAAACACCATATATTTT

J gene: TRBJ2-3
D gene: TRBD2
clone size: NA
V gene: TRBV4-2
CDR3 protein: CASSQTSGGATDTQYF
CDR3 DNA: TGTGCCAGCAGCCAAACCAGCGGGGGGGCCACAGATACGCAGTATTTT

J gene: TRBJ2-2
D gene: TRBD1
clone size: NA
V gene: TRBV5-1
CDR3 protein: CASSRGQGITGELFF
CDR3 DNA: TGCGCCAGCAGCAGGGGACAGGGGATAACCGGGGAGCTGTTTTTT